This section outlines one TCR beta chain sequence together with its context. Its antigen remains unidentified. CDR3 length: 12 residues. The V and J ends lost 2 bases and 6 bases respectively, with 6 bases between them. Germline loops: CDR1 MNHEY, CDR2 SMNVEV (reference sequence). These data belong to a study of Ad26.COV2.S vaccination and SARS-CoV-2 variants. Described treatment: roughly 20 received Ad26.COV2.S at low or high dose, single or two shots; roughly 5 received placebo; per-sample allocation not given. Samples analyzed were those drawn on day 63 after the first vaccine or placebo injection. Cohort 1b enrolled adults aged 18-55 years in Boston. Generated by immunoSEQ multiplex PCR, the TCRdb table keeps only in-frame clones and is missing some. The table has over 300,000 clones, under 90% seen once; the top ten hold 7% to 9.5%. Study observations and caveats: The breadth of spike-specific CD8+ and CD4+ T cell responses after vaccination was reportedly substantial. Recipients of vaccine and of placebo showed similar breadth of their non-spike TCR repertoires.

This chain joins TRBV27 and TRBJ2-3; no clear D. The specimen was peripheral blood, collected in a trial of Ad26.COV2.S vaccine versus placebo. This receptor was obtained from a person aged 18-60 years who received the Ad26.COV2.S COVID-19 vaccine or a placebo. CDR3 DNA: TGTGCCAGCAGTTTAGGGATGGATACGCAGTATTTT. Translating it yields CASSLGMDTQYF.